Listed here are 12 T cell receptor beta chains from one sample, sequenced in a study of T cell responses to AZD1222 COVID-19 vaccine (dated by TCRdb to the early 2020s). Read against the paper, the sample's time point label means: baseline before first vaccination. The meaning of the sample's treatment or condition label: meningococcal conjugate vaccine given as trial control. To prepare the library, the immunoSEQ multiplex PCR assay was applied. TCRdb took this table from immuneACCESS and kept in-frame rearrangements with V and J called. Such tables lack part of the clones; where checked against another copy, unresolved V genes explain under half of the gap, and the rest is unexplained. A total of about 110,000 clones appear in this sample, about nine tenths of them only once. Roughly 3% of the sample is in the top ten clones. The source was peripheral blood, collected on day 0 of MenACWY control vaccination. Receptors were obtained from an adult in good health.

The chain has TRBV7-3 and TRBJ1-2; the match to TRBD1 covers 7 bases. The CDR3 contains 13 residues. Trimming cost V 4 bases and J 4 bases; bases outside gene matches: 3. Germline CDR1 is SGHTA and CDR2 is FQGTGA. This CDR3 is CASSSRQGYGYTF. DNA of the CDR3: TGTGCCAGCAGCTCAAGACAGGGCTATGGCTACACCTTC.

This clone was counted between two and nine times. The V and J genes are TRBV11-2 and TRBJ1-1; weak D call: TRBD1 (6 bases). V lost 2 bases, J lost 0 bases, and 10 bases lay in between. Germline V gene data show CDR1 as SGHAT and CDR2 as FQNNGV. This CDR3 has 15 residues. This CDR3 is CASSLSQGLNTEAFF. CDR3 bases: TGTGCCAGCAGCTTATCGCAGGGGCTGAACACTGAAGCTTTCTTT. Looking up the rest from reference TRBV11-2 and TRBJ1-1 gives the full variable domain: EAGVAQSPRYKIIEKRQSVAFWCNPISGHATLYWYQQILGQGPKLLIQFQNNGVVDDSQLPKDRFSAERLKGVDSTLKIQPAKLEDSAVYLCASSLSQGLNTEAFFGQGTRLTVV.

The V gene is TRBV13, the J gene TRBJ1-5; no definite D call. CDR1 is PRHDT, CDR2 FYEKMQ, per germline (reference sequence). The CDR3 is 12 amino acids. V lost 8 bases and J lost 0, with 5 bases in between. This chain's CDR3 is CASGYSNQPQHF. Written as DNA, the CDR3 is TGTGCCAGCGGATATAGCAATCAGCCCCAGCATTTT.

The rearrangement uses TRBV12-3 or TRBV12-4 and TRBJ2-7; D gene unclear. With 3 bases removed from V and 3 bases from J, the gap between germline ends came to 9 bases. The CDR3 is made up of 13 amino acids. The CDR3 region is CASSFGRYYEQYF. CDR3 nucleotides: TGTGCCAGCAGTTTCGGGCGGTACTACGAGCAGTACTTC.

V gene TRBV6-5 combines with J gene TRBJ1-2; unclear D gene. CDR3 length: 12 residues. V dropped 6 bases and J dropped 6 bases, with 11 bases sitting between them. The germline CDR1 and CDR2 sequences are MNHEY and SVGAGI. CDR3 region: CASRSRQNGYTF. The CDR3 coding sequence is TGTGCCAGCAGATCGCGGCAGAATGGCTACACCTTC.

The V gene is TRBV21-1, the J gene TRBJ2-7; TRBD2, the table's D call, lacks a check against the DNA. TRBV21-1 has pseudogene status. The CDR3 consists of 15 residues. The CDR3 region has the DNA TGTGCCAGCAGCAAGATGGAGGTGGCATCCTACGAGCAGTACTTC. Its protein is CASSKMEVASYEQYF.

V usage is TRBV5-1 and J usage is TRBJ2-2, with TRBD1 matching 7 bases. Germline V gene data show CDR1 as SGHRS and CDR2 as YFSETQ. V was pared by 4 bases and J by 2 bases, with 5 bases of the junction left unmatched. The CDR3 covers 15 residues. The CDR3 sequence is CASSLDRPNTGELFF. CDR3 coding DNA: TGCGCCAGCAGCCTGGACAGGCCTAACACCGGGGAGCTGTTTTTT.

The J gene is TRBJ2-5, the V gene TRBV3-1 (or the pseudogene TRBV3-2); unclear D gene. Trimming shortened V by 3 bases and J by 6 bases, and 5 bases separated the two germline ends. The CDR3 contains 11 residues. Germline V gene sequence: CDR1 LGHDT, CDR2 YNNKEL (reference sequence). CDR3 DNA sequence: TGTGCCAGCAGCCACAGCCAGACCCAGTACTTC. Protein: CASSHSQTQYF.

In the case of this clone: Since a much larger clone is just one base distant, this may be a read error. The chain links TRBV7-9 to TRBJ2-7; no firm D call. Germline-derived CDR1 and CDR2 are SEHNR and FQNEAQ (reference sequence). V was cut by 1 base and J by 6 bases, with 4 bases left in between. This CDR3 is built from 11 residues. The CDR3 sequence: CASSLVGEQYF. The CDR3 bases are TGTGCCAGCAGCTTAGTAGGCGAGCAGTACTTC.

This clone appeared a single time. The gene calls are TRBV7-2 and TRBJ1-5; D call uncertain. This CDR3 has 14 amino acids. V lost 2 bases and J lost 5, with 10 bases in between. The germline V gene has CDR1 SGHTA and CDR2 FQGNSA. The CDR3 DNA reads as TGTGCCAGCAGCTTAACCGGGGTTTATCAGCCCCAGCATTTT. It specifies CASSLTGVYQPQHF.

This sequence joins TRBV18 and TRBJ1-2; D is uncertain. V lost 3 bases and J lost 5, with 13 bases in between. The CDR3 extends over 14 amino acids. The germline gives CDR1 KGHSH, CDR2 LQKENI. Written as DNA, the CDR3 is TGTGCCAGCTCACCCTCCCAGGTGGGGTATGGCTACACCTTC. Translated: CASSPSQVGYGYTF.

This clone was observed once. This chain joins TRBV7-3 and TRBJ1-1; D is ambiguous. Germline CDR1 is SGHTA and CDR2 is FQGTGA. Trimming pared 4 bases from V and 0 bases from J, leaving 6 bases between. CDR3 length: 13 amino acids. The DNA of the CDR3 is TGTGCCAGCAGCTCTAGGATGAACACTGAAGCTTTCTTT. Translated, it gives CASSSRMNTEAFF.